Listed below are T cell receptor beta chains from one sample, sequenced in a study of blood T cell repertoires in COVID-19. Method: immunoSEQ multiplex PCR; TCRdb's copy keeps in-frame clones and lacks some. The table records 250,000 to 350,000 clones, roughly 90% of them present only once. Sequenced: peripheral blood. Receptors originate from a woman in her thirties with active or convalescent COVID-19. CDR3s include the opening cysteine and the closing phenylalanine or tryptophan. D genes are given only for firm matches. Size values are once, few and many counts, or a class for expanded clones, and some rows have none.

TRBV27	TRBJ2-1	.	.	CASSLSAGPMMNEQFF	TGTGCCAGCAGTTTATCCGCGGGACCTATGATGAATGAGCAGTTCTTC
TRBV27	TRBJ1-4	TRBD1	few	CASSPRQGGVVKLFF	TGTGCCAGCAGTCCTCGACAGGGAGGTGTTGTAAAACTGTTTTTT
TRBV9	TRBJ2-3	.	.	CASSSPRIAAPTDTQYF	TGTGCCAGCAGCTCCCCTCGGATAGCGGCTCCCACAGATACGCAGTATTTT
TRBV9	TRBJ1-1	.	.	CASSVVRGNSEAFF	TGTGCCAGCAGCGTAGTAAGGGGTAATAGTGAAGCTTTCTTT
TRBV9	TRBJ1-3	.	.	CASSVSGAGNTIYF	TGTGCCAGCAGCGTAAGCGGGGCTGGAAACACCATATATTTT
TRBV2	TRBJ2-5	.	once	CASDYNQETQYF	TGTGCCAGTGACTACAATCAAGAGACCCAGTACTTC
TRBV6-5	TRBJ2-1	.	.	CASSYSGGPGNEQFF	TGTGCCAGCAGTTACTCGGGGGGGCCCGGCAATGAGCAGTTCTTC
TRBV9	TRBJ2-1	.	.	CASSVGNYIGEQFF	TGTGCCAGCAGCGTAGGTAACTACATTGGGGAGCAGTTCTTC
TRBV5-1	TRBJ2-7	.	.	CASSLVPSTGSYEQYF	TGCGCCAGCAGCTTGGTCCCATCTACAGGGTCCTACGAGCAGTACTTC
TRBV6-5	TRBJ2-2	.	once	CASSNLVGTGELFF	TGTGCCAGCTCGAACTTGGTTGGCACCGGGGAGCTGTTTTTT
TRBV4-1	TRBJ1-2	.	.	CASSPEEGTYGYTF	TGCGCCAGCAGCCCAGAGGAGGGTACTTATGGCTACACCTTC
TRBV2	TRBJ2-7	.	.	CASAAGQGRYEQYF	TGTGCCAGCGCGGCGGGGCAGGGCCGCTACGAGCAGTACTTC
TRBV19	TRBJ2-2	TRBD2	.	CASSPRGGLGGELFF	TGTGCCAGTTCACCGCGGGGGGGCCTCGGCGGGGAGCTGTTTTTT
TRBV6-5	TRBJ2-2	.	.	CASIGQSNTGELFF	TGTGCCAGCATTGGGCAGTCGAACACCGGGGAGCTGTTTTTT
TRBV7-9	TRBJ1-2	TRBD1	.	CASSSLDRGLGYTF	TGTGCCAGCAGCTCCCTAGACAGGGGGCTTGGCTACACCTTC
TRBV19	TRBJ2-2	.	.	CASSKTDLAGELFF	TGTGCCAGTAGTAAGACAGATTTGGCCGGGGAGCTGTTTTTT
TRBV9	TRBJ2-1	TRBD2	.	CASSVDSGAYNEQFF	TGTGCCAGCAGCGTAGACAGCGGGGCCTACAATGAGCAGTTCTTC
TRBV6-5	TRBJ1-2	.	.	CASRPRQAYYGYTF	TGTGCCAGCAGACCGAGACAGGCTTACTATGGCTACACCTTC
TRBV6-4	TRBJ2-3	TRBD2	many	CASSAGTSDADTQYF	TGTGCCAGCAGCGCCGGGACTAGCGACGCAGATACGCAGTATTTT
TRBV7-2	TRBJ2-1	TRBD2	.	CASSSPGLAGAYNEQFF	TGTGCCAGCAGCTCCCCAGGACTAGCGGGGGCCTACAATGAGCAGTTCTTC
TRBV19	TRBJ1-2	.	.	CASSQWGRGNYGYTF	TGTGCCAGTAGTCAATGGGGCAGGGGTAACTATGGCTACACCTTC
TRBV28	TRBJ2-1	.	.	CASLVRNEQFF	TGTGCCAGCCTGGTTCGGAATGAGCAGTTCTTC
TRBV5-5	TRBJ2-5	TRBD1	.	CASSRGRAETQYF	TGTGCCAGCTCCAGGGGGCGCGCGGAGACCCAGTACTTC
TRBV30	TRBJ1-6	.	.	CAWSVLSGTANSPLHF	TGTGCCTGGAGTGTACTTTCCGGGACTGCTAATTCACCCCTCCACTTT
TRBV24-1	TRBJ2-5	TRBD1	.	CATSDAGQGQETQYF	TGTGCCACCAGTGATGCCGGACAGGGGCAAGAGACCCAGTACTTC
TRBV19	TRBJ2-7	TRBD1	.	CASSIVSGGRRNEQYF	TGTGCCAGTAGTATAGTCTCAGGGGGCCGGCGGAACGAGCAGTACTTC
TRBV5-5	TRBJ1-2	TRBD1	.	CASSSDRGSYYNYGYTF	TGTGCCAGCAGCTCTGACAGGGGGTCCTATTATAACTATGGCTACACCTTC
TRBV7-2	TRBJ1-5	.	.	CASSPLPAGQPQHF	TGTGCCAGCAGCCCCTTGCCGGCGGGTCAGCCCCAGCATTTT
TRBV3-1/TRBV3-2	TRBJ1-3	.	.	CASSPLRGGTIYF	TGTGCCAGCAGCCCCCTTCGAGGAGGCACCATATATTTT
TRBV7-2	TRBJ1-2	TRBD1	.	CASSLNRDRNPYGYTF	TGTGCCAGCAGCTTGAACCGGGACAGGAACCCCTATGGCTACACCTTC
TRBV27	TRBJ2-7	TRBD1	.	CASRQGVYEQYF	TGTGCCAGCAGGCAGGGGGTATACGAGCAGTACTTC
TRBV7-3	TRBJ1-2	.	.	CASSPTTAPGHGYTF	TGTGCCAGCAGCCCAACGACAGCCCCAGGACATGGCTACACCTTC
TRBV10-3	TRBJ2-7	TRBD1	.	CAISPWGQGLGEQYF	TGTGCCATCAGCCCTTGGGGACAGGGGTTGGGGGAGCAGTACTTC
TRBV7-2	TRBJ2-1	TRBD2	once	CASTPRLAGPSSYNEQFF	TGTGCCAGCACCCCGAGACTAGCGGGGCCGAGCTCCTACAATGAGCAGTTCTTC
TRBV24-1	TRBJ2-1	.	.	CATSETRGREQFF	TGTGCCACCAGTGAGACTAGGGGGCGTGAGCAGTTCTTC
TRBV29-1	TRBJ2-6	TRBD1	few	CSVGDSRPGANVLTF	TGCAGCGTTGGGGACAGTAGGCCTGGGGCCAACGTCCTGACTTTC
TRBV7-2	TRBJ2-1	TRBD2	.	CASSPPGGASYNEQFF	TGTGCCAGCAGCCCTCCGGGGGGAGCCTCCTACAATGAGCAGTTCTTC
TRBV7-3	TRBJ1-2	.	.	CASSPGQGYGYTF	TGTGCCAGCAGCCCCGGCCAGGGTTATGGCTACACCTTC
TRBV6-1	TRBJ2-4	.	.	CASSEQGQGFIQYF	TGTGCCAGCAGTGAACAGGGGCAGGGCTTCATTCAGTACTTC
TRBV5-1	TRBJ2-1	.	.	CASSPGSYNEQFF	TGCGCCAGCAGCCCGGGCTCCTACAATGAGCAGTTCTTC
TRBV6-6	TRBJ2-7	.	.	CASSSIRGTSSYEQYF	TGTGCCAGCAGTTCCATCAGGGGTACCAGCTCCTACGAGCAGTACTTC
TRBV19	TRBJ2-6	.	.	CASSSGAFPGANVLTF	TGTGCCAGTAGTTCAGGGGCATTTCCTGGGGCCAACGTCCTGACTTTC
TRBV5-6	TRBJ2-7	TRBD1	.	CASSPSGTGAHEQYF	TGTGCCAGCAGCCCCTCCGGGACAGGAGCCCACGAGCAGTACTTC
TRBV19	TRBJ2-7	.	.	CASKNGGPYEQYF	TGTGCCAGTAAGAATGGGGGCCCCTACGAGCAGTACTTC
TRBV19	TRBJ2-1	.	once	CASSYAIVYEQFF	TGTGCCAGTAGCTACGCAATCGTCTATGAGCAGTTCTTC
TRBV7-2	TRBJ2-1	.	.	CASSLRETEQFF	TGTGCCAGCAGCCTCCGGGAAACTGAGCAGTTCTTC
TRBV28	TRBJ2-7	.	.	CASSSSLYEQYF	TGTGCCAGCAGTTCCTCCCTCTACGAGCAGTACTTC
TRBV6-2/TRBV6-3	TRBJ1-6	TRBD1	once	CASSPGTGVHSPLHF	TGTGCCAGCAGTCCCGGGACAGGGGTCCATTCACCCCTCCACTTT
TRBV7-9	TRBJ1-6	.	.	CASSPGQSNNSPLHF	TGTGCCAGCAGCCCCGGACAGAGTAATAATTCACCCCTCCACTTT
TRBV21-1	TRBJ2-4	.	.	CASSKANCGGATKNIQYF	TGTGCCAGCAGCAAGGCCAATTGCGGGGGGGCCACCAAAAACATTCAGTACTTC
TRBV6-5	TRBJ2-5	.	once	CASTRRDVQETQYF	TGTGCCAGCACGAGGAGGGACGTGCAAGAGACCCAGTACTTC
TRBV7-6	TRBJ1-1	.	.	CASSALTGSPEAFF	TGTGCCAGCAGCGCACTAACAGGGAGCCCTGAAGCTTTCTTT
TRBV5-5	TRBJ1-2	.	.	CASSLATTNYGYTF	TGTGCCAGCAGCTTGGCGACAACTAACTATGGCTACACCTTC
TRBV6-5	TRBJ2-7	TRBD2	.	CASSYSGSGGGYEQYF	TGTGCCAGCAGTTACTCGGGTAGCGGGGGGGGATACGAGCAGTACTTC
TRBV24-1	TRBJ1-1	.	.	CATSDSRPGYTEAFF	TGTGCCACCAGTGATTCGAGACCGGGGTACACTGAAGCTTTCTTT
TRBV5-1	TRBJ1-6	.	.	CASSSLSGGSPLHF	TGCGCCAGCAGCTCCTTATCGGGAGGTTCACCCCTCCACTTT
TRBV2	TRBJ2-5	TRBD1	.	CANKGARVQETQYF	TGTGCCAACAAGGGGGCTAGGGTCCAAGAGACCCAGTACTTC